This TCR beta chain was profiled in a study of siplizumab effects on memory and regulatory T cells. V lost 7 bases and J lost 8; bases outside the gene matches: 4. CDR1 and CDR2 from the germline V gene are MNHEY and SMNVEV (reference sequence). The CDR3 extends over 11 amino acids. The repertoire was sequenced with immunoSEQ multiplex PCR; TCRdb's copy has only in-frame clones and lacks some. The sample lists approximately 92,000 clones, just under 95% seen once, with roughly 1.3% in the top ten. The genes are TRBV27 and TRBJ2-7; the match to TRBD1 covers 8 bases. The sequencing input was non-Treg CD4+ T cells sorted from blood. The receptor was isolated from a human donor in good health. The CDR3 reads CASNSGGKQYF. In nucleotides, the CDR3 is TGTGCCAGCAACTCAGGGGGCAAGCAGTACTTC.